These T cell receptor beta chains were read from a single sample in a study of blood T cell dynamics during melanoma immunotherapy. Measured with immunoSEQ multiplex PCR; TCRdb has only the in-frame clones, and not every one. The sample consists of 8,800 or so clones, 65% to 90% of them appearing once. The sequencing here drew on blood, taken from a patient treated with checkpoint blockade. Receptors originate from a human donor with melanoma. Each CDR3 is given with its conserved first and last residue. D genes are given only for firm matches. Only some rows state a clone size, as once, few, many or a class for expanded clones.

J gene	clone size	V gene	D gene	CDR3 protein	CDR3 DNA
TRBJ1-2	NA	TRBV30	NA	CAWTSGGRGYTF	TGTGCCTGGACATCGGGGGGGCGCGGCTACACCTTC
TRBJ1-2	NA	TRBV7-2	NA	CASSLEGFNRGYTF	TGTGCCAGCAGCTTAGAAGGGTTTAACCGGGGCTACACCTTC
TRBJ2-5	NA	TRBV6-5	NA	CASSFGREETQYF	TGTGCCAGCAGCTTCGGCAGGGAAGAGACCCAGTACTTC
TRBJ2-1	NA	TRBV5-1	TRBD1	CASSSGQGSYNEQFF	TGCGCCAGCAGCTCAGGACAGGGAAGCTACAATGAGCAGTTCTTC
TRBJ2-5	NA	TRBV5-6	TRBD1	CASSSDRVRETQYF	TGTGCCAGCAGCTCCGACAGGGTGAGGGAGACCCAGTACTTC
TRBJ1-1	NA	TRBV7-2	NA	CASSLVSSPSLNTEAFF	TGTGCCAGCAGCTTAGTATCGAGTCCCTCCCTGAACACTGAAGCTTTCTTT
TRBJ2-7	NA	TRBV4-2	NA	CASSPRDSFRNEQYF	TGTGCCAGCAGCCCCCGAGACTCCTTTAGAAACGAGCAGTACTTC
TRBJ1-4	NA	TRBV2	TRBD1	CASDPTGLNEKLFF	TGTGCCAGCGACCCGACAGGGCTCAATGAAAAACTGTTTTTT
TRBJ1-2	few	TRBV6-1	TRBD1	CASSAGTVSLDYTF	TGTGCCAGCAGTGCCGGGACAGTTTCTCTTGACTACACCTTC
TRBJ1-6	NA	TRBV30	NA	CAWRRMALNSPLHF	TGTGCCTGGAGAAGAATGGCCCTGAATTCACCCCTCCACTTT
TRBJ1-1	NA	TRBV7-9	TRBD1	CASRPKDRLGTEAFF	TGTGCCAGCAGACCAAAGGACAGGTTGGGCACTGAAGCTTTCTTT
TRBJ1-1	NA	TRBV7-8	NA	CASSLAGGGERAFF	TGTGCCAGCAGCTTAGCGGGGGGTGGGGAGCGTGCTTTCTTT
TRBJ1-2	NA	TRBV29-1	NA	CSVERGWADGYTF	TGCAGCGTTGAACGGGGGTGGGCTGATGGCTACACCTTC
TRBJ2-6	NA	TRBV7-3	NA	CASSFAAPLSGANVLTF	TGTGCCAGCAGCTTTGCGGCCCCCCTCTCTGGGGCCAACGTCCTGACTTTC
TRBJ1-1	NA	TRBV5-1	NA	CASSFLPLGVYTEAFF	TGCGCCAGCAGCTTCCTACCCCTGGGGGTTTACACTGAAGCTTTCTTT
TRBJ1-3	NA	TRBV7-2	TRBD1	CASSLVTGGARGNTIYF	TGTGCCAGCAGCTTAGTGACAGGGGGCGCGAGGGGAAACACCATATATTTT
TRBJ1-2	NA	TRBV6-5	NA	CASSYSRGVGYTF	TGTGCCAGCAGTTACTCGAGAGGGGTGGGCTACACCTTC
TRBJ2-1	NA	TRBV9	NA	CASSVGGDNEQFF	TGTGCCAGCAGCGTAGGAGGGGACAATGAGCAGTTCTTC
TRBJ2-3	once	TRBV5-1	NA	CASSKVADRTDTQYF	TGCGCCAGCAGCAAAGTAGCGGACCGCACAGATACGCAGTATTTT
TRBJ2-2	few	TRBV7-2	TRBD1	CASSFTGVSSTGELFF	TGTGCCAGCAGCTTCACAGGGGTTTCGTCCACCGGGGAGCTGTTTTTT
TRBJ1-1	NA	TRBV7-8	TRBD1	CASSFVAGTGGTEAFF	TGTGCCAGCAGCTTTGTCGCCGGGACAGGAGGGACTGAAGCTTTCTTT
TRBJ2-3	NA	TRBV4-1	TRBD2	CASSQPPRGRGADTQYF	TGCGCCAGCAGCCAACCCCCCCGGGGGCGGGGGGCAGATACGCAGTATTTT
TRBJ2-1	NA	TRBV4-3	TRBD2	CASSQARGGGAYYEQFF	TGCGCCAGCAGCCAGGCCAGGGGCGGGGGGGCCTACTATGAGCAGTTCTTC
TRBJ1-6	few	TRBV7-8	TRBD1	CASSEYRGDGSPLHF	TGTGCCAGCAGCGAATACAGGGGCGACGGTTCACCCCTCCACTTT
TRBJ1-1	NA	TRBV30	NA	CAWLDPIVNTEAFF	TGTGCCTGGTTGGATCCGATAGTGAACACTGAAGCTTTCTTT
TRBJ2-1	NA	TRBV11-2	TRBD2	CASSLERSGGPYNEQFF	TGTGCCAGCAGCTTAGAGCGGTCGGGGGGGCCGTACAATGAGCAGTTCTTC
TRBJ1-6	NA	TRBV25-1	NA	CASSDAEGWNSPLHF	TGTGCCAGCAGTGACGCAGAGGGTTGGAATTCACCCCTCCACTTT
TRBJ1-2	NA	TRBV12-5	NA	CASGLGQALYGYTF	TGTGCTAGTGGTTTGGGGCAGGCTCTCTATGGCTACACCTTC
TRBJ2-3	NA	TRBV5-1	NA	CASISRGAGDTQYF	TGCGCCAGCATCTCTAGGGGGGCAGGAGATACGCAGTATTTT
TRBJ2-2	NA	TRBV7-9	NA	CASSGLGPVNTGELFF	TGTGCCAGCAGCGGATTGGGACCGGTGAACACCGGGGAGCTGTTTTTT
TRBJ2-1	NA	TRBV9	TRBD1	CASSVATGTGYSYNEQFF	TGTGCCAGCAGCGTGGCTACCGGGACAGGGTACTCCTACAATGAGCAGTTCTTC
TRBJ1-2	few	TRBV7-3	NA	CASSLTATPAYGYTF	TGTGCCAGCAGCTTAACAGCCACACCAGCCTATGGCTACACCTTC
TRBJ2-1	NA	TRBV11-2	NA	CASSTDVTFGNEQFF	TGTGCCAGCAGCACAGACGTGACGTTTGGGAATGAGCAGTTCTTC
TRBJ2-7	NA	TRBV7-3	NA	CASSLLGASYEQYF	TGTGCCAGCAGCTTACTGGGGGCCTCCTACGAGCAGTACTTC
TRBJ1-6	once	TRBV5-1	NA	CASSLVSGRGYLHF	TGCGCCAGCAGCTTGGTGTCAGGGCGGGGATACCTCCACTTT
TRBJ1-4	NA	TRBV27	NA	CASSFQEGEKLFF	TGTGCCAGCAGTTTCCAGGAGGGGGAAAAACTGTTTTTT
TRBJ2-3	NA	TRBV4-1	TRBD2	CASSQDLPSGQYF	TGCGCCAGCAGCCAAGATCTTCCTAGCGGGCAGTATTTT
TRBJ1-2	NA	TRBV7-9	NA	CASSSQRTAKHGYTF	TGTGCCAGCAGCTCCCAAAGGACAGCCAAACATGGCTACACCTTC
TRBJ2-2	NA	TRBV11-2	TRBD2	CASSAGGDRELFF	TGTGCCAGCAGCGCCGGGGGGGACCGGGAGCTGTTTTTT
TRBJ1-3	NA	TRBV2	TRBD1	CASRDTGQGAGNTIYF	TGTGCCAGCAGAGATACAGGACAGGGAGCTGGAAACACCATATATTTT
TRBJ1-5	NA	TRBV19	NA	CASRLTAYQPQHF	TGTGCCAGTAGACTGACGGCGTATCAGCCCCAGCATTTT
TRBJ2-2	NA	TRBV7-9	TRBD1	CASSRRGPSNTGELFF	TGTGCCAGCAGCCGAAGGGGGCCCTCGAACACCGGGGAGCTGTTTTTT
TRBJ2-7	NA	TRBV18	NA	CASSPLSTSYEQYF	TGTGCCAGCTCACCCCTGTCCACCTCCTACGAGCAGTACTTC